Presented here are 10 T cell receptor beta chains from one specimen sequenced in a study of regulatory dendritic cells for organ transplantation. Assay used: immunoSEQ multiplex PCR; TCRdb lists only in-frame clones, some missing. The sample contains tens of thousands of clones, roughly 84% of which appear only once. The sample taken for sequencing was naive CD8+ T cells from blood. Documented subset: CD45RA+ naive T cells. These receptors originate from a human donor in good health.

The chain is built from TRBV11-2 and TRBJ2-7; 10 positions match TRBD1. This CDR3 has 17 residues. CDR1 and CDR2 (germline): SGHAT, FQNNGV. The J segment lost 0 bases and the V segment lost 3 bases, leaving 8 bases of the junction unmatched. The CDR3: CASSLGQGSPISYEQYF. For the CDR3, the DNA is TGTGCCAGCAGCTTGGGACAGGGGTCCCCAATCTCCTACGAGCAGTACTTC.

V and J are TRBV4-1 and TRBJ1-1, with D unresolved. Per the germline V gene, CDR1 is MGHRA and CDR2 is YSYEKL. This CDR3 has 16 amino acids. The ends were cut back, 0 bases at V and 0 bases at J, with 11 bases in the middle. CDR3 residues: CASSQDRTGMNTEAFF. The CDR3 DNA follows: TGCGCCAGCAGCCAAGATCGAACCGGGATGAACACTGAAGCTTTCTTT.

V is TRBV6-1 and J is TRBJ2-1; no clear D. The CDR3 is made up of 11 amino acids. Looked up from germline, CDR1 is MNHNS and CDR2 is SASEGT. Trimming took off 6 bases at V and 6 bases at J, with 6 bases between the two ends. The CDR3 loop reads CASSHVNEQFF. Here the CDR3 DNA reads TGTGCCAGCAGCCATGTCAATGAGCAGTTCTTC.

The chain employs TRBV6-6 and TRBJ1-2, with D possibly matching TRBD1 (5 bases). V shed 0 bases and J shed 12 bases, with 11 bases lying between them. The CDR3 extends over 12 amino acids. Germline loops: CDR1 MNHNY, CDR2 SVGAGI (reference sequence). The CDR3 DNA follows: TGTGCCAGCAGTTACTCTGTAGGGGTTGACACCTTC. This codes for CASSYSVGVDTF.

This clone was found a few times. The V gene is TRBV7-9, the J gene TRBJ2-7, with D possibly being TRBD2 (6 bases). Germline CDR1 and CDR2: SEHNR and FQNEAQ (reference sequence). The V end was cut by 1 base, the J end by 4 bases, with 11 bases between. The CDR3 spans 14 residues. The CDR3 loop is CASSLGGRGYEQYF. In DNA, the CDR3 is TGTGCCAGCAGCTTAGGGGGACGGGGGTACGAGCAGTACTTC.

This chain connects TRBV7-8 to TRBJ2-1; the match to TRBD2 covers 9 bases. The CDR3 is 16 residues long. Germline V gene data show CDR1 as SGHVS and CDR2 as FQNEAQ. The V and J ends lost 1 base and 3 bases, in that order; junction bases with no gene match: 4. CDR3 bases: TGTGCCAGCAGCTTAGAGAGCGGGGGGTTCTACAATGAGCAGTTCTTC. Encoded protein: CASSLESGGFYNEQFF.

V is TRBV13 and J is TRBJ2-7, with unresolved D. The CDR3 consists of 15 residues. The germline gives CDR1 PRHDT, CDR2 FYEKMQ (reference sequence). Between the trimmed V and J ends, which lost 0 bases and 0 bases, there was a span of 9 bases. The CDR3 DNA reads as TGTGCCAGCAGCTTAGGCACAGTAAACTCCTACGAGCAGTACTTC. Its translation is CASSLGTVNSYEQYF.

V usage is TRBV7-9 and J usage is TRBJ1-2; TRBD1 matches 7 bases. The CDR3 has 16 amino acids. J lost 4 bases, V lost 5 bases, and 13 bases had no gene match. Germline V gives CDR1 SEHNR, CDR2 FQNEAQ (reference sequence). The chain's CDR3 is CASSLALQGTTYGYTF. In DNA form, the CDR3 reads TGTGCCAGCAGCCTGGCTCTACAGGGGACAACCTATGGCTACACCTTC.

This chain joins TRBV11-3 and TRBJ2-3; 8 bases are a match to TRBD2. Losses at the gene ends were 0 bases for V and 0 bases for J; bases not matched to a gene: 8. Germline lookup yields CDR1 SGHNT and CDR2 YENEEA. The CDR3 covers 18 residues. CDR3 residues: CASSLDPRGGPSTDTQYF. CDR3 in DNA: TGTGCCAGCAGCTTAGACCCCCGCGGGGGGCCTAGCACAGATACGCAGTATTTT.

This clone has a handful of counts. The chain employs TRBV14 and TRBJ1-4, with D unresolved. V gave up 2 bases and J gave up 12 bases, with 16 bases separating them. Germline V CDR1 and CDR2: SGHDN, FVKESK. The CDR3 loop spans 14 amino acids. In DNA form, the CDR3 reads TGTGCCAGCAGCCAAACCCCAGGATCCTGGGAACTGTTTTTT. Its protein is CASSQTPGSWELFF.